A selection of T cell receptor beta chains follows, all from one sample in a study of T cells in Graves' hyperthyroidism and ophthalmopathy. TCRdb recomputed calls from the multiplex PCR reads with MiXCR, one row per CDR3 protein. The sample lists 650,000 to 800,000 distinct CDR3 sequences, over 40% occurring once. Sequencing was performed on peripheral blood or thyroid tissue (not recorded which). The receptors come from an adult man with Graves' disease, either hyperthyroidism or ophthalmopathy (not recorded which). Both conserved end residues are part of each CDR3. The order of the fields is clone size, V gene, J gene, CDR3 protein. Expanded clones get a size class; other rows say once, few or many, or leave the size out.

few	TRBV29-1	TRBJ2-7	CSVFVLSGRDSYEQYF
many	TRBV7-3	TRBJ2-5	CASSFTGTSGETQYF
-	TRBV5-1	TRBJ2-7	CASSLEGSYRSQGGGGYEQYF
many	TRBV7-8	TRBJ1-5	CASSPQGGINQPQHF
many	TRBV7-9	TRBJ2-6	CASSGMGHFSGANVLTF
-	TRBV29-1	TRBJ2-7	CSVETGGSSQRAYEQYF
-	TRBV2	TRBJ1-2	CASSYSRGNNGYTF
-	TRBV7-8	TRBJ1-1	CASSSPQGVTEAFF
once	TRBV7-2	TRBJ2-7	CASSPGQAFFYEQYF
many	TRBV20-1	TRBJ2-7	CSARAGDYEQYF
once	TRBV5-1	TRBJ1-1	CASSTGTANTEASF
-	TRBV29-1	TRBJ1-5	CSVGTSNQPQHF
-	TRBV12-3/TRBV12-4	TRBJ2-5	CASSCRGRQETQYF
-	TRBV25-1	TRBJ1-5	CASSDGTSNQPQHF
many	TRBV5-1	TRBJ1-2	CASSLDRGNYGYTF
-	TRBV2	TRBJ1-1	CASSTPPPGTGPDTEAFF
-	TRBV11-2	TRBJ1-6	CASSREPLGAANSPLHF
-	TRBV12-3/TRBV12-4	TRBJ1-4	CASSYVLGREKLFF
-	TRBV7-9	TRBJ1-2	CASSDRGGGYTF
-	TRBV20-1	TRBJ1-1	CSALRGLNTEAFF
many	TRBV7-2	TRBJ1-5	CASCRGTGDQPQHF
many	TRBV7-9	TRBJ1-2	CASSQGQANYGYTF
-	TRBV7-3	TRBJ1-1	CASSQGAVTEAFF
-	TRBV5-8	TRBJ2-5	CASSKDRGGTQYF
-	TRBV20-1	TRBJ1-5	CSASSGGPAQPQHF
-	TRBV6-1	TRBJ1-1	CASSYELPGRDEAFF
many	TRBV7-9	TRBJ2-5	CASSLAGTGDTQYF
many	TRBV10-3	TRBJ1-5	CAIRGQGDGNQPQHF
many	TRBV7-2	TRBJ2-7	CASSLGRRDEQYF
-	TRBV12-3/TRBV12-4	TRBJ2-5	CASSATLAGGETQYF
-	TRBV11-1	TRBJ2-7	CASSLLADPSYEQYF
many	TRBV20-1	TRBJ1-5	CSASMDSNQPQHF
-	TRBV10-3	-	CAIRGTGGNSPLHF
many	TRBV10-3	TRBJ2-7	CAISESLLAAYEQYF
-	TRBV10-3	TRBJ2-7	CARGGVRPPYEQYF
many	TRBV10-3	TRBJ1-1	CAIRDDLNTEAFF
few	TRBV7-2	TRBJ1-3	CASSLGRQGVNAISGNTIYF
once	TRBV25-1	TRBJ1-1	CARPGTVSDTEAFF
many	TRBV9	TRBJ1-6	CASSVGSQGNSPLHF
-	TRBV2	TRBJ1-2	CASSEWGDNTF
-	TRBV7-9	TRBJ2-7	CASQDRMSSYEQYF
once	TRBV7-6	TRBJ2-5	CASSFPGDQETQYF